The clone carrying this T cell receptor (beta chain) was recorded at least ten times. Generation of TCR cDNA used 5'RACE template switching (which added a universal primer site and UMIs). TCRdb recomputed calls from the 5' RACE reads with MiXCR, one row per CDR3 protein. Found here are 120,000 or so distinct CDR3 sequences, roughly 15% of them singletons; the top ten hold 40% to 45%. The data belong to a study of T cells after yellow fever vaccination. Trimming left V 0 bases short and J 0 bases short, with 15 bases between. Looked up from germline, CDR1 is PRHDT and CDR2 is FYEKMQ (reference sequence). The CDR3 contains 18 residues.

This clonotype originated in a man younger than 35 who received the YFV17D yellow fever vaccine. Here the sequenced sample was CD8+ T cells sorted from PBMCs, taken 5 days after the yellow fever booster vaccination. V and J are TRBV13 and TRBJ1-3; a weak D match, TRBD1 (5 bases). The CDR3 here is CASSLGQGLEYSGNTIYF. CDR3 nucleotides: TGTGCCAGCAGCTTAGGCCAGGGTTTGGAATACTCTGGAAACACCATATATTTT.